This T cell receptor beta chain was sequenced during a study of OX40 agonist ivuxolimab in advanced cancers. About the investigation overall: Ivuxolimab was a fully human IgG2 agonistic monoclonal antibody targeting the costimulatory receptor OX40 (CD134). Intravenous ivuxolimab was administered to patients every 2 weeks at six dose levels: 0.01, 0.1, 0.3, 1.5, 3 and 10 mg/kg. Among the roughly 54 dose-escalation patients, about 20 had hepatocellular carcinoma, roughly 15 melanoma, 9 renal cell carcinoma and 9 head and neck cancer. In the dose-escalation cohort, around four fifths of patients were male, and the mean age was 60 years with a range of roughly 20 to 79. Patients were allowed to have had prior anti-PD-1, anti-PD-L1 or anti-CTLA-4 therapy, and 40% to 45% of the dose-escalation patients had been treated with checkpoint inhibitors. Partial responses were achieved by three dose-escalation patients, of whom one had hepatocellular carcinoma and two had cutaneous melanoma. The point of sequencing TCRbeta in the periphery was to test whether ivuxolimab changed TCR sequence diversity and drove clonal T-cell expansion. The paper covers the monotherapy dose-escalation part of the phase I ivuxolimab trial, which included N of about 56 patients. General conclusions and limits of the study: Antigen specificity was not determined for the clonally expanded peripheral T cells. In partial responders in the 0.1-3.0 mg/kg groups, normalized peripheral clonal expansion was found to be among the lowest, especially among CD8+ T cells. On average, CD8+ T cells showed more expanded clones than CD4+ T cells after ivuxolimab. Low levels of normalized T-cell clonal expansion were also shown by some nonresponding patients. At doses from 0.1 to 3.0 mg/kg, clonal expansion was seen in both CD4+ and CD8+ blood T cells between baseline and week 6.

On this clone: This receptor's antigen is unknown. The sample holds no much larger clone one base away, and base qualities are not on file.

The CDR3 has 15 amino acids, counting the end cysteine and phenylalanine. Only CDR3 DNA remains: 45 bases, in frame from the first base. The germline V gene (reference sequence) yields MNHEY for CDR1 and SMNVEV for CDR2. Here V drops 3 bases and J drops 1 base, and the junction holds 4 bases not matched to any gene. Genomic DNA was extracted from sorted cells for sequencing of the TCRbeta CDR3 region. TCRbeta CDR3 regions were sequenced using the immunoSEQ Assay. This immuneACCESS table, as held by TCRdb, lists in-frame sequences with V and J called but not all clones. Of the missing ones, under half trace to an unresolved V gene in checked studies; the others have no known cause. In this sample the table shows around 100,000 clones, roughly 95% of which occur a single time. Around 2% of the sample comes from the top ten. The trial excluded patients who had a history of autoimmune disease or were on systemic immunosuppression. In every dose cohort, peripheral blood was drawn for TCR sequencing at baseline, cycle 4 day 1, and cycle 7 day 1. The samples were drawn from a first-in-human, open-label, multicenter phase I dose-escalation trial of ivuxolimab. The trial enrolled adults with locally advanced or metastatic head and neck squamous cell, hepatocellular, melanoma or renal cell carcinoma. CD4+ and CD8+ T cells were sorted separately from peripheral blood before TCR sequencing.

In this chain, TRBV27 is recombined with TRBJ2-5; 8 junctional bases match TRBD1. This sequence was found in an adult with an advanced solid tumor such as melanoma, head and neck, liver or kidney cancer. The sequencing used CD4+ or CD8+ T cells sorted from blood, collected in a trial of the OX40 agonist ivuxolimab. The CDR3 region has the sequence CASSFWTGSQETQYF. The nucleotide sequence reads TGTGCCAGCAGTTTCTGGACAGGGTCCCAAGAGACCCAGTACTTC.